The rows below give T cell receptor beta chains drawn from one sample of a study. Using its own MiXCR run on the 5' RACE reads, TCRdb lists one record per CDR3 protein. The sample consists of roughly 40,000 distinct CDR3 sequences, 15% to 20% of them appearing once. The sample consisted of naive CD4+ T cells sorted from a lymph node. Receptor source: a female donor with breast cancer. Each CDR3 is given with its conserved first and last residue. D genes are given only for firm matches. Size is omitted from some rows. Given values are once, few, many or a class for expanded clones.

abundance	j_gene	d_gene	v_gene	len	CDR3nt	CDR3aa
-	TRBJ2-5	-	TRBV5-1	15	TGCGCCAGCAGCTTGGCGCATGGGCGACAAGAGACCCAGTACTTC	CASSLAHGRQETQYF
-	TRBJ2-1	-	TRBV20-1	11	TGCAGTGCTAAGAACAGGGCGGCGCAGTTCTTC	CSAKNRAAQFF
few	TRBJ2-1	-	TRBV5-1	16	TGCGCCAGCAGCTTGGCCAGGCCCCCGTCCTACAATGAGCAGTTCTTC	CASSLARPPSYNEQFF
few	TRBJ2-1	TRBD1	TRBV7-7	15	TGTGCTAGCAGCTCGGACAGGGGGCGCGGGGCTGAGCAGTTCTTC	CASSSDRGRGAEQFF
-	TRBJ2-1	-	TRBV20-1	16	TGCAGTGCTAAGGGCAGGGGCGTTAGCTCCTACAATGAGCAGTTCTTC	CSAKGRGVSSYNEQFF
many	TRBJ1-2	TRBD1	TRBV28	15	TGTGCCAGCAGTCATCCGGGACAGGGGGTCTATGGCTACACCTTC	CASSHPGQGVYGYTF
few	TRBJ1-1	-	TRBV6-5	18	TGTGCCAGCAGCCTGTTGAACTCGGGTGGGGCAGGGAGGACTGAAGCTTTCTTT	CASSLLNSGGAGRTEAFF
-	TRBJ2-1	-	TRBV20-1	14	TGCAGTGCTAGTCCGGGTTCAAACTACAATGAGCAGTTCTTC	CSASPGSNYNEQFF
-	TRBJ1-1	TRBD1	TRBV20-1	13	TGCAGTGCTGGTCGACAGGGGGGCACTGAAGCTTTCTTT	CSAGRQGGTEAFF
-	TRBJ1-6	-	TRBV7-9	12	TGTGCCTGCAGCTTAAGTAATTCACCCCTCCACTTT	CACSLSNSPLHF
-	TRBJ1-5	-	TRBV6-2/TRBV6-3	12	TGTGCCAGCACCCAGGGCAGTCAGCCCCAGCATTTT	CASTQGSQPQHF
few	TRBJ1-1	-	TRBV5-1	14	TGCGCCAGCACCCGACAGCCCGCGGACACTGAAGCTTTCTTT	CASTRQPADTEAFF
-	TRBJ2-1	-	TRBV5-1	15	TGCGCCAGCAGCTTCCGGGACTCCACCTACAATGAGCAGTTCTTC	CASSFRDSTYNEQFF
-	TRBJ2-1	-	TRBV7-2	15	TGTGCCAGCAGCTTACCGGGAACCACCTACAATGAGCAGTTCTTC	CASSLPGTTYNEQFF
few	TRBJ2-1	TRBD2	TRBV10-3	15	TGTGCCATCAGGGCCTCACCTAGCGGGAGCAATGAGCAGTTCTTC	CAIRASPSGSNEQFF
-	TRBJ2-3	TRBD1	TRBV29-1	18	TGCAGCGTCCCTCCCTTTGCGACAGGGGTCAAACTAACAGATACGCAGTATTTT	CSVPPFATGVKLTDTQYF
many	TRBJ2-5	-	TRBV5-1	11	TGCGCCAGCAGCTTACAAGAGACCCAGTACTTC	CASSLQETQYF
-	TRBJ1-1	TRBD1	TRBV9	14	TGTGCCAGCAGTACGGCAGGGGGGAACACTGAAGCTTTCTTT	CASSTAGGNTEAFF
few	TRBJ1-1	-	TRBV9	14	TGTGCCAGCAGCGTGGACAGCGGATACACTGAAGCTTTCTTT	CASSVDSGYTEAFF
-	TRBJ1-1	TRBD1	TRBV28	16	TGTGCCAGCAGACCATGGACAGGGGCGATGAACACTGAAGCTTTCTTT	CASRPWTGAMNTEAFF
-	TRBJ2-1	-	TRBV30	10	TGTGCGGGGGGTAGCAATGAGCAGTTCTTC	CAGGSNEQFF
-	TRBJ2-2	-	TRBV28	17	TGTGCCAGCAGTTTAGTGGGACAAACCCGACTCGGACGGGAGCTGTTTTTT	CASSLVGQTRLGRELFF
many	TRBJ1-1	-	TRBV6-1	14	TGTGCCAGCAGTGAGAGGGGAGCGAACACTGAAGCTTTCTTT	CASSERGANTEAFF
many	TRBJ1-4	-	TRBV28	16	TGTGCCAGCAGTTCCTACCCCGGGTCCGGTAATGAAAAACTGTTTTTT	CASSSYPGSGNEKLFF
many	TRBJ2-7	-	TRBV5-1	15	TGCGCCAGCAGCGCCATGGGGGGACAGACCTACGAGCAGTACTTC	CASSAMGGQTYEQYF
few	TRBJ1-1	-	TRBV28	13	TGTGCCAGCAGCCTAAGTGGGGGATCTAAATCGTTCTTT	CASSLSGGSKSFF
few	TRBJ2-2	TRBD2	TRBV10-3	16	TGTGCCATCAGTGTGAAGCGGGAGGTGAACACCGGGGAGCTGTTTTTT	CAISVKREVNTGELFF
many	TRBJ1-1	-	TRBV7-8	14	TGTGCCAGCAGCTTAATAGTAGCGGGCTCTGAAGCTTTCTTT	CASSLIVAGSEAFF
-	TRBJ2-1	-	TRBV21-1	16	TGTGCCAGCAGCATCGGACTAGCGGGACCTTACAATGAGCAGTTCTTC	CASSIGLAGPYNEQFF
many	TRBJ1-2	-	TRBV20-1	13	TGCAGTGCACCGGACAACTTTAACTATGGCTACACCTTC	CSAPDNFNYGYTF
-	TRBJ2-2	-	TRBV12-3/TRBV12-4	15	TGTGCCAGCAGTTTAGTTAGCGGAGTCACCGGGGAGCTGTTTTTT	CASSLVSGVTGELFF